The entry below describes one T cell receptor beta chain. This entry comes from a study of cytomegalovirus exposure and HLA in healthy donors. Germline lookup yields CDR1 SEHNR and CDR2 FQNEAQ (reference sequence). The CDR3 sequence is 12 residues long. V lost 5 bases, J lost 6 bases, and 8 bases lay in between. Generated by immunoSEQ multiplex PCR, the TCRdb table keeps only in-frame clones and is missing some. The profile covers tens of thousands of clones, with under 95% appearing a single time and approximately 2% taken by the ten largest. The chain recombines TRBV7-9 with TRBJ2-1; no definite D call. The specimen was PBMCs. The TCR was taken from a man aged 30 to 39 in good health and CMV-seronegative. CDR3 DNA sequence: TGTGCCAGCAGCCCTTTCGGCAATGAGCAGTTCTTC. Protein: CASSPFGNEQFF.